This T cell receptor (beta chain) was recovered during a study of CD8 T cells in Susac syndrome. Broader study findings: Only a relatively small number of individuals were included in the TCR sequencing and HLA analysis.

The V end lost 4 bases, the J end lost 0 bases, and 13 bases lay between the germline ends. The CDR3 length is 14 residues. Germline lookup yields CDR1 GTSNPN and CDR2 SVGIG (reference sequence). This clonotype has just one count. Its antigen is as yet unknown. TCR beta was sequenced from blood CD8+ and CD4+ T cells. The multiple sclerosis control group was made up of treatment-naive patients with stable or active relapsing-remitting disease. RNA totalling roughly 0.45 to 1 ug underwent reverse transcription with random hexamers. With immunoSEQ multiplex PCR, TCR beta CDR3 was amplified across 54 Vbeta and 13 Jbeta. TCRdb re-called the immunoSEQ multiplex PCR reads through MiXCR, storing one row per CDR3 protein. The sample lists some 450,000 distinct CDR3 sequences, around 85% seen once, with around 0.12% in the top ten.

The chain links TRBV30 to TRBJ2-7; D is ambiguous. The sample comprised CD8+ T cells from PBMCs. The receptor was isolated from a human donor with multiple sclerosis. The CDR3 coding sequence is TGTGCCTGGAATACTGTTAGCAGCTCCTACGAGCAGTACTTC. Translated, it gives CAWNTVSSSYEQYF.